The 23 T cell receptor beta chains below come from one sample, sequenced in a study of cytomegalovirus exposure and HLA in healthy donors. Both 60 Vbeta primers and 13 Jbeta primers went into the PCR. The table came from immunoSEQ multiplex PCR; TCRdb's copy has only in-frame clones and leaves some out. There are under 85,000 clones in the sample; around 62% occur only once, and around 17% lies in the top ten. Sequencing was done on a sample of PBMCs. The receptors shown here come from a man in his forties or fifties in good health and CMV-seropositive.

The chain employs TRBV28 and TRBJ2-5; tentatively, D is TRBD2 (6 bases). The last part of the DNA fits TRBJ2-7 better; the J call may be wrong. The CDR3 totals 16 residues. Germline values: CDR1 MDHEN, CDR2 SYDVKM. In nucleotides, the CDR3 is TGTGCCAGCAGCCATTCAGGGACTTCCGACTCATACGAGCAGTACTTC. It yields the protein CASSHSGTSDSYEQYF.

This clone was found a few times. The chain couples TRBV19 to TRBJ2-7; possible D gene TRBD1, 5 bases. Germline CDR1 is LNHDA and CDR2 is SQIVND (reference sequence). Trimming removed 0 bases at V and 2 bases at J, with 8 bases between. This CDR3 contains 14 residues. The CDR3 coding sequence is TGTGCCAGTAGTATAGATCAGGGTCCCTACGAGCAGTACTTC. Translating gives CASSIDQGPYEQYF.

CDR3 in DNA: TGTGCCAGCAGCGTAGCGGGCAGGGTTGATACGCAGTATTTT. This translates into CASSVAGRVDTQYF. The chain couples TRBV9 to TRBJ2-3; tentative D call: TRBD1 (5 bases). Between the trimmed V and J ends, which lost 0 bases and 6 bases, there was a span of 11 bases. CDR3 length: 14 amino acids. Germline lookup yields CDR1 SGDLS and CDR2 YYNGEE.

The rearrangement uses TRBV30 and TRBJ1-6, with TRBD1 as a possible D gene (6 bases). Between the trimmed V and J ends, which lost 5 bases and 8 bases, there was a span of 16 bases. The CDR3 sequence is 14 residues long. Germline values: CDR1 GTSNPN, CDR2 SVGIG (reference sequence). In DNA, the CDR3 is TGTGCCTGGGGGGGCTGGGGAGCTCATTCACCCCTCCACTTT. It encodes CAWGGWGAHSPLHF. Full variable domain (remainder filled in from reference TRBV30 and TRBJ1-6): SQTIHQWPATLVQPVGSPLSLECTVEGTSNPNLYWYRQAAGRGLQLLFYSVGIGQISSEVPQNLSASRPQDRQFILSSKKLLLSDSGFYLCAWGGWGAHSPLHFGNGTRLTVT.

The chain couples TRBV18 to TRBJ1-6, with TRBD1 matching 11 bases. V trimming: 3 bases; J trimming: 8 bases; junction bases outside the gene matches: 9. The CDR3 spans 17 residues. Germline assignment: CDR1 KGHSH and CDR2 LQKENI. DNA for the CDR3: TGTGCCAGCTCACCCCGACCTGGGGACAGGGGGGATTCACCCCTCCACTTT. This gives the protein CASSPRPGDRGDSPLHF.

This chain uses TRBV4-3 with TRBJ1-1; D is undetermined. The ends were cut back, 3 bases at V and 4 bases at J, with 6 bases in the middle. CDR3 size: 12 residues. Germline V gene sequence: CDR1 LGHNA, CDR2 YSLEER. CDR3: CASSQVGTEAFF. The CDR3 region has the DNA TGCGCCAGCAGCCAGGTCGGCACTGAAGCTTTCTTT.

This clone was seen a handful of times. This rearrangement joins TRBV27 to TRBJ2-1, with TRBD2 matching 7 bases. Germline V gene data show CDR1 as MNHEY and CDR2 as SMNVEV (reference sequence). The CDR3 totals 17 residues. Losses at the gene ends were 7 bases for V and 5 bases for J; bases not matched to a gene: 17. The CDR3: CASIIGVTSARHNEQFF. The CDR3, as DNA: TGTGCCAGCATCATTGGGGTTACTAGCGCGAGGCACAATGAGCAGTTCTTC.

This clone came up a few times. The V and J genes are TRBV7-9 and TRBJ2-7, with 12 positions matching TRBD2. The CDR3 runs 16 residues. Germline V gives CDR1 SEHNR, CDR2 FQNEAQ (reference sequence). V was pared by 4 bases and J by 11 bases, with 15 bases of the junction left unmatched. The CDR3 sequence: CASSWTKTGLAGMEYF. The CDR3 DNA sequence: TGTGCCAGCAGCTGGACCAAAACGGGACTAGCGGGTATGGAGTACTTC.

The chain has TRBV27 and TRBJ2-1; D is possibly TRBD2 (6 bases). Germline values: CDR1 MNHEY, CDR2 SMNVEV (reference sequence). The germline V and J ends were trimmed by 4 bases and 10 bases, with 14 bases remaining between them. The CDR3 loop spans 13 amino acids. CDR3 sequence reads: CASSSAGSEEQFF. The CDR3 DNA reads as TGTGCCAGCAGTTCTGCCGGGAGCGAGGAGCAGTTCTTC.

The chain uses TRBV12-2 and TRBJ2-2; TRBD1, the table's D call, was not compared with the DNA. TRBV12-2 is classified as a pseudogene. The CDR3 consists of 17 residues. CDR3 amino acids: CASRLGGQGEDTGELFF. The CDR3 DNA reads TGTGCAAGTCGCTTAGGGGGACAGGGAGAAGACACCGGGGAGCTGTTTTTT.

This clone is a singleton in its sample. The rearrangement joins TRBV5-1 to TRBJ2-1; a weak D match, TRBD2 (7 bases). Deletions cut 1 base from V and 7 bases from J, with 15 bases between. The CDR3 sequence is 15 residues long. Germline loops: CDR1 SGHRS, CDR2 YFSETQ. DNA of the CDR3: TGCGCCAGCAGCTTGCGGGGGGCACAGGAGAATGAGCAGTTCTTC. It is translated as CASSLRGAQENEQFF. Complete variable domain (other parts from reference TRBV5-1 and TRBJ2-1): KAGVTQTPRYLIKTRGQQVTLSCSPISGHRSVSWYQQTPGQGLQFLFEYFSETQRNKGNFPGRFSGRQFSNSRSEMNVSTLELGDSALYLCASSLRGAQENEQFFGPGTRLTVL.

The V call is TRBV7-9, the J call TRBJ1-4, with 9 bases aligning to TRBD1. Germline V gene sequence: CDR1 SEHNR, CDR2 FQNEAQ (reference sequence). This CDR3 has 14 residues. The junction had 6 bases not matched to a gene; V was cut back by 6 bases and J by 7 bases. The chain's CDR3 is CASSQTGGREKLFF. In nucleotides, the CDR3 is TGTGCCAGCAGTCAAACAGGGGGCCGTGAAAAACTGTTTTTT.

The rearrangement uses TRBV5-1 and TRBJ1-6; the D gene is possibly TRBD1 (6 bases). CDR1 is SGHRS and CDR2 is YFSETQ in the germline V gene. This CDR3 contains 14 residues. The ends were cut back, 4 bases at V and 10 bases at J, with 15 bases in the middle. The CDR3 loop reads CASSLGAAGSPLHF. The CDR3 nucleotides are TGCGCCAGCAGCCTGGGGGCCGCGGGGTCACCCCTCCACTTT. The whole variable domain, remainder taken from reference TRBV5-1 and TRBJ1-6, is KAGVTQTPRYLIKTRGQQVTLSCSPISGHRSVSWYQQTPGQGLQFLFEYFSETQRNKGNFPGRFSGRQFSNSRSEMNVSTLELGDSALYLCASSLGAAGSPLHFGNGTRLTVT.

V gene TRBV25-1 combines with J gene TRBJ1-6; D is possibly TRBD1 (6 bases). The CDR3 contains 14 residues. V lost 7 bases and J lost 9, with 16 bases in between. Germline-derived CDR1 and CDR2 are MGHDK and SYGVNS. The CDR3 sequence: CASTPGARGSPLHF. The DNA for the CDR3 is TGTGCCAGCACCCCAGGGGCTAGGGGTTCACCCCTCCACTTT.

Comment on this clone: This sample includes further DNA sequences coding for the same CDR3. This chain connects TRBV5-1 to TRBJ2-3; 10 nucleotides align to TRBD2. Unmatched junction bases numbered 4, after V lost 0 bases and J lost 3 bases. CDR1 and CDR2 from the germline V gene are SGHRS and YFSETQ. CDR3 size: 16 residues. This CDR3 is CASSLAPSGGTDTQYF. In DNA, the CDR3 is TGCGCCAGCAGCTTGGCCCCTAGCGGGGGAACAGATACGCAGTATTTT.

This chain uses TRBV4-3 with TRBJ2-2; the D gene is possibly TRBD2 (5 bases). With 3 bases removed from V and 0 bases from J, the gap between germline ends came to 11 bases. Germline-derived CDR1 and CDR2 are LGHNA and YSLEER. The CDR3 runs to 16 residues. In DNA, the CDR3 is TGCGCCAGCAGCCAGACTCTAGCCTCGAACACCGGGGAGCTGTTTTTT. Translation gives CASSQTLASNTGELFF.

The table lists this clone with a few counts. The V call is TRBV25-1, the J call TRBJ1-1; D is unclear. The CDR3 contains 12 residues. The germline CDR1 and CDR2 sequences are MGHDK and SYGVNS. V was cut by 5 bases and J by 3 bases, with 7 bases left in between. The CDR3 nucleotides are TGTGCCAGCAGTCCTTCTCACACTGAAGCTTTCTTT. Its translation: CASSPSHTEAFF.

This clone was counted a single time. V and J are TRBV6-5 and TRBJ2-6; D is perhaps TRBD2 (6 bases). The ends were cut back, 9 bases at V and 1 base at J, with 13 bases in the middle. CDR1 and CDR2 from the germline V gene are MNHEY and SVGAGI. The CDR3 is 15 residues long. The CDR3 loop reads CASYNGGSGANVLTF. In nucleotides, the CDR3 is TGTGCCAGTTACAACGGGGGATCTGGGGCCAACGTCCTGACTTTC.

This clone has just a few counts. The chain employs TRBV18 and TRBJ2-7; 11 nucleotides match TRBD2. The J segment lost 0 bases and the V segment lost 0 bases, leaving 7 bases of the junction unmatched. CDR1 and CDR2 from the germline V gene are KGHSH and LQKENI. The CDR3 covers 18 residues. As DNA, the CDR3 is TGTGCCAGCTCACCACCGCTGACTAGCGGGATATACTCCTACGAGCAGTACTTC. Translating gives CASSPPLTSGIYSYEQYF.

The chain employs TRBV15 and TRBJ2-7; 10 bases align to TRBD1. CDR1 is LNHNV, CDR2 YYDKDF, per germline (reference sequence). The J segment lost 4 bases and the V segment lost 5 bases, leaving 11 bases of the junction unmatched. The CDR3 spans 16 residues. CDR3 residues: CATSRLVGQGIYEQYF. DNA for the CDR3: TGTGCCACCAGCCGCCTCGTGGGACAGGGGATTTACGAGCAGTACTTC.

The chain recombines TRBV6-6 with TRBJ1-5; D is unclear. The CDR3 consists of 12 residues. CDR1 is MNHNY and CDR2 is SVGAGI in the germline V gene (reference sequence). V dropped 5 bases and J dropped 2 bases, with 4 bases sitting between them. As DNA, the CDR3 is TGTGCCAGCAGTCCGGGCAATCAGCCCCAGCATTTT. This sequence encodes CASSPGNQPQHF.

Many counts were recorded for this clone. At the DNA level, this CDR3 is encoded by other sequences in the same sample as well. The chain joins TRBV11-3 to TRBJ2-3, with TRBD2 as a possible D gene (6 bases). The CDR3 runs 14 residues. Trimming removed 2 bases from V and 2 bases from J, with 8 bases in between. Germline V gene lookup returns CDR1 SGHNT and CDR2 YENEEA. DNA for the CDR3: TGTGCCAGCAGCTTAACTAGCTCCACAGATACGCAGTATTTT. Translation: CASSLTSSTDTQYF.

The rearrangement links TRBV5-1 to TRBJ2-3; no clear D gene. Trimming left V 1 base short and J 0 bases short, with 9 bases between. Germline values: CDR1 SGHRS, CDR2 YFSETQ. The CDR3 spans 15 residues. DNA of the CDR3: TGCGCCAGCAGCTTGACAGCAGCTAGCACAGATACGCAGTATTTT. Its translation is CASSLTAASTDTQYF. Full variable domain (missing parts from reference TRBV5-1 and TRBJ2-3): KAGVTQTPRYLIKTRGQQVTLSCSPISGHRSVSWYQQTPGQGLQFLFEYFSETQRNKGNFPGRFSGRQFSNSRSEMNVSTLELGDSALYLCASSLTAASTDTQYFGPGTRLTVL.